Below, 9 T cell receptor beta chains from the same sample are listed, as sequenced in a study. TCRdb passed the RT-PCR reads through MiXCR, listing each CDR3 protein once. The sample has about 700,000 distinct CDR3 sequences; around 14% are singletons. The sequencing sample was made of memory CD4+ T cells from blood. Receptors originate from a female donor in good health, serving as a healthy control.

The CDR3 bases are TGTGCCAGCAGTGATCCCGAACGTAGCGGGGGTACAGATACGCAGTATTTT. The encoded protein is CASSDPERSGGTDTQYF. V is TRBV6-2 or TRBV6-3 and J is TRBJ2-3; 9 bases map to TRBD2. In germline, CDR1 is MNHEY, CDR2 SVGEGT. The trim removed 5 bases at V and 3 bases at J, leaving 12 bases unmatched. The CDR3 is 17 residues long.

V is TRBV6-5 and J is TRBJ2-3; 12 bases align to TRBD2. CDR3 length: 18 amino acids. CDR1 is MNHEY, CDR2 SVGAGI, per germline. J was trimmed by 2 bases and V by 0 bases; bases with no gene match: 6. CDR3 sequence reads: CASSYSSLAGGPTDTQYF. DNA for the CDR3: TGTGCCAGCAGTTACTCGAGTCTAGCGGGAGGGCCCACAGATACGCAGTATTTT.

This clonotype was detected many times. The CDR3 reads CSARVGVAGSYNEQFF. Written as DNA, the CDR3 is TGCAGTGCCCGGGTCGGAGTAGCGGGATCATACAATGAGCAGTTCTTC. The V gene is TRBV20-1, the J gene TRBJ2-1, with TRBD2 matching 8 bases. CDR3 length: 16 amino acids. Germline V gene sequence: CDR1 DFQATT, CDR2 SNEGSKA (reference sequence). V shed 6 bases and J 4 bases; nucleotides not matched to a gene: 14.

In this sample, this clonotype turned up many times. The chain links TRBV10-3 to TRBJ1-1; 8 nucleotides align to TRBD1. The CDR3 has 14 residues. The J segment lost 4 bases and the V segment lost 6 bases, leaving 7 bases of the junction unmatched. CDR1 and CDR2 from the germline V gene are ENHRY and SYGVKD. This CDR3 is CAIRKQTGVTEAFF. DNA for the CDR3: TGTGCCATCAGGAAACAGACAGGGGTCACTGAAGCTTTCTTT.

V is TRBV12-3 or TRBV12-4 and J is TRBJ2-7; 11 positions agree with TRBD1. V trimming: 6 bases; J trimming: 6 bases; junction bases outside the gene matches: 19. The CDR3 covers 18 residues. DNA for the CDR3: TGTGCCAGCAGCCCACCCTGGGACAGGGGGTACTTTATGGGCGAGCAGTACTTC. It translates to CASSPPWDRGYFMGEQYF.

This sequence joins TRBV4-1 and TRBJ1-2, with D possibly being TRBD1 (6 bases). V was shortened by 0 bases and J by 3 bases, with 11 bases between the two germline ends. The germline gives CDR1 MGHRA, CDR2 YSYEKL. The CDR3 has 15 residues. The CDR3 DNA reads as TGCGCCAGCAGCCAAGATGAGCAGGGGTACTATGGCTACACCTTC. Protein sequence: CASSQDEQGYYGYTF.

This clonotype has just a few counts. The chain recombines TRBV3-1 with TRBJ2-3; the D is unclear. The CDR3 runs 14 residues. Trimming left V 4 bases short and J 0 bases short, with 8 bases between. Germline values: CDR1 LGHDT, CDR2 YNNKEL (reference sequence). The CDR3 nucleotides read TGTGCCAGCAGCCCACGGATTAGCACAGATACGCAGTATTTT. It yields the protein CASSPRISTDTQYF.

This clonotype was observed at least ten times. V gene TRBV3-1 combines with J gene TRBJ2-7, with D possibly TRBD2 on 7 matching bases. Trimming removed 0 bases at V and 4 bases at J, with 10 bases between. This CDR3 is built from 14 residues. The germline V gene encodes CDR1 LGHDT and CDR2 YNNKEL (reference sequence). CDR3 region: CASSQDGGAYEQYF. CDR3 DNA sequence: TGTGCCAGCAGCCAAGATGGGGGGGCTTACGAGCAGTACTTC.

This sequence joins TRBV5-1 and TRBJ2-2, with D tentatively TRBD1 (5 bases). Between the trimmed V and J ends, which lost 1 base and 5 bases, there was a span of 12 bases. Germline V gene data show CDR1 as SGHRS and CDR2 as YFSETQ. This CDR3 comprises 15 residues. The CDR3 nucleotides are TGCGCCAGCAGCTTGAATGGGGCTAGTACCGGGGAGCTGTTTTTT. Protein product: CASSLNGASTGELFF.